The clone carrying this TCR beta chain occurred a few times. Trimming removed 4 bases from V and 0 bases from J; junction bases left unmatched: 4. This CDR3 spans 15 amino acids. The germline V gene encodes CDR1 SGHRS and CDR2 YFSETQ. These data belong to a study of CD8 T cells in Susac syndrome. With random hexamers, reverse transcription was performed on about 0.5 to 1 ug of RNA. MiXCR was run by TCRdb on the immunoSEQ multiplex PCR reads, yielding one entry per CDR3 protein. The sample has 400,000 or so distinct CDR3 sequences; roughly 85% are singletons. Sequencing targeted TCR beta in blood CD8+ and CD4+ T cells. The multiple sclerosis controls were treatment-naive patients, and their relapsing-remitting disease was stable or active.

The clonotype originates from a human donor with multiple sclerosis. This chain joins TRBV5-1 and TRBJ1-5, with TRBD1 matching over 7 bases. Sequenced input: CD8+ T cells from PBMCs. This CDR3 reads CASSQGTDSNQPQHF. The CDR3 DNA reads TGCGCCAGCAGCCAGGGGACAGATAGCAATCAGCCCCAGCATTTT.